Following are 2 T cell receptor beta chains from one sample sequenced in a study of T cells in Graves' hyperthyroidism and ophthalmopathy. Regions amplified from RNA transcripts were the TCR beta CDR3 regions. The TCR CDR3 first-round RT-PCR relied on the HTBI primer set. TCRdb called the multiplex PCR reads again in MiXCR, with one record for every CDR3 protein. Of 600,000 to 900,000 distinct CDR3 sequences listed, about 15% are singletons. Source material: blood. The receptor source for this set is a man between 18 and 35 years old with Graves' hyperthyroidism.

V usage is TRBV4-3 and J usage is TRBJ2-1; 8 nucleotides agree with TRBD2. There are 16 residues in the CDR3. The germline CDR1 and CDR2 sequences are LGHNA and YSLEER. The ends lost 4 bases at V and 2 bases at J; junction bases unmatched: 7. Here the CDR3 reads CASSRQRGPAYNEQFF. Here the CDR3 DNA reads TGCGCCAGCAGCCGCCAGCGGGGGCCTGCCTACAATGAGCAGTTCTTC.

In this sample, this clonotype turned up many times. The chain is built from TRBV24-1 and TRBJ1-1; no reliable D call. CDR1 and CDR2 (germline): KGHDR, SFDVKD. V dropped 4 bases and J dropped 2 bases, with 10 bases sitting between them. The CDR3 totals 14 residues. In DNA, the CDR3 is TGTGCCACCAGTGAAGGCGAAGACAACACTGAAGCTTTCTTT. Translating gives CATSEGEDNTEAFF.